The sample holds one count of the clone carrying this TCR beta chain. The data stem from a study of control samples from healthy donors and cancer patients. Generated by immunoSEQ multiplex PCR, the TCRdb table keeps only in-frame clones and is missing some. Altogether 75,000 to 95,000 clones are present, 90% being singletons, with the ten largest covering roughly 3.4%. Trimming took 3 bases from V and 1 from J, leaving 12 bases between them. CDR3 size: 14 residues. The V gene's germline CDR1 is SQVTM and CDR2 ANQGSEA. Sequencing was done on a sample of blood. The chain uses TRBV29-1 and TRBJ1-1; D is ambiguous. The TCR comes from a woman between 18 and 30 years old in good health. The CDR3 DNA is TGCAGCGTTGACAGATCACCGGGGAACACTGAAGCTTTCTTT. This sequence encodes CSVDRSPGNTEAFF.